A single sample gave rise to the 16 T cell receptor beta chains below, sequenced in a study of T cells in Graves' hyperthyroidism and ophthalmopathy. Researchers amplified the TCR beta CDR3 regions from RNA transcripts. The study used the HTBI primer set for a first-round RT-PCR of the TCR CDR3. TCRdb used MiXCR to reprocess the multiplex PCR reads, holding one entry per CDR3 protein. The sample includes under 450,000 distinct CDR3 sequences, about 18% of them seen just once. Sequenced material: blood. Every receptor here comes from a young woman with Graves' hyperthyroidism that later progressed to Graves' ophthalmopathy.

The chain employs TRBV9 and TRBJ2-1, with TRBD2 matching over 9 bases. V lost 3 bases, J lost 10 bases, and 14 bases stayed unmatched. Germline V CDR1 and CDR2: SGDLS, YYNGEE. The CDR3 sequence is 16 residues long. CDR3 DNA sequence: TGTGCCAGCAGCGAGAGACTAGCGGCCGGCTGGGTAGAGCAGTTCTTC. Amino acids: CASSERLAAGWVEQFF.

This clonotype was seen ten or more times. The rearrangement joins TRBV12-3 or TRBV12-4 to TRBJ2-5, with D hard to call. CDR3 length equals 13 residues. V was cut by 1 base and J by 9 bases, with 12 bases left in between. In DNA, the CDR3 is TGTGCCAGCAGTTTAGGCGGCCGGGCGGCCCAGTACTTC. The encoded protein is CASSLGGRAAQYF.

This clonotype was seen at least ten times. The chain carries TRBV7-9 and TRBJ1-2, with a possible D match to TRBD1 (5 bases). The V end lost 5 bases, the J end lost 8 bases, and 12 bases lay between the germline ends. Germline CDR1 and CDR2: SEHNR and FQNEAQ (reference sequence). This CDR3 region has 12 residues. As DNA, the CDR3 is TGTGCCAGCAGCCAGGGATCTTGGGGCTACACCTTC. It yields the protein CASSQGSWGYTF.

CDR3 bases: TGTGCCAGCAGTGATACGGAGGGGGCTGGCGGGAACACTGAAGCTTTCTTT. The encoded protein is CASSDTEGAGGNTEAFF. The J gene is TRBJ1-1, the V gene TRBV6-1; 7 nucleotides agree with TRBD1. Losses at the gene ends were 3 bases for V and 1 base for J; bases not matched to a gene: 11. Germline V gene data show CDR1 as MNHNS and CDR2 as SASEGT. The CDR3 loop spans 17 amino acids.

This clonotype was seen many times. This CDR3 reads CASSGGNTGELFF. DNA for the CDR3: TGTGCCAGCTCAGGCGGAAACACCGGGGAGCTGTTTTTT. This chain links TRBV18 with TRBJ2-2; no firm D call. The CDR3 extends over 13 amino acids. The ends were cut back, 5 bases at V and 2 bases at J, with 6 bases in the middle. Germline values: CDR1 KGHSH, CDR2 LQKENI.

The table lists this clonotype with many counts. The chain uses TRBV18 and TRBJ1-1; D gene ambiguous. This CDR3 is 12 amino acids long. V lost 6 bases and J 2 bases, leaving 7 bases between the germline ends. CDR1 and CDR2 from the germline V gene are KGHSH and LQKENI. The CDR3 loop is CASSPSNTEAFF. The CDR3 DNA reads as TGTGCCAGCTCCCCCTCAAACACTGAAGCTTTCTTT.

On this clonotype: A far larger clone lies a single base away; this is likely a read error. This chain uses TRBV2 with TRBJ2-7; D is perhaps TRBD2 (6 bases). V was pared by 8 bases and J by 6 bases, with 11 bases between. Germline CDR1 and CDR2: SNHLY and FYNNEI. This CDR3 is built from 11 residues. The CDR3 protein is CASSGSCEQYF. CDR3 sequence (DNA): TGTGCCAGCTCCGGGAGCTGCGAGCAGTACTTC.

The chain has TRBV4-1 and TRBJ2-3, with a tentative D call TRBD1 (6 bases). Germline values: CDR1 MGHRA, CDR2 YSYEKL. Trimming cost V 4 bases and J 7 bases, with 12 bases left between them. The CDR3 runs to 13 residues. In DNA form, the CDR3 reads TGCGCCAGCAGCCCTATACAGGGAAATACGCAGTATTTT. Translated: CASSPIQGNTQYF.

CDR3 in amino acids: CSVEPPRTTWTGPYEQYF. CDR3 bases: TGCAGCGTTGAACCCCCCCGGACGACCTGGACAGGCCCCTACGAGCAGTACTTC. The rearrangement uses TRBV29-1 and TRBJ2-7, with 7 bases identical to TRBD1. Per the germline V gene, CDR1 is SQVTM and CDR2 is ANQGSEA. V dropped 2 bases and J dropped 2; count of bases not matched to a gene: 18. This CDR3 spans 18 amino acids.

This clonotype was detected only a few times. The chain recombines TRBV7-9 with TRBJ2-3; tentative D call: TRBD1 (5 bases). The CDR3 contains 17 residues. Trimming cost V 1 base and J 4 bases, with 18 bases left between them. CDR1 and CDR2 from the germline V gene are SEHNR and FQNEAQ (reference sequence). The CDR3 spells CASSLVLGHRGADTQYF. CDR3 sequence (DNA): TGTGCCAGCAGCTTAGTATTAGGACATAGGGGCGCAGATACGCAGTATTTT.

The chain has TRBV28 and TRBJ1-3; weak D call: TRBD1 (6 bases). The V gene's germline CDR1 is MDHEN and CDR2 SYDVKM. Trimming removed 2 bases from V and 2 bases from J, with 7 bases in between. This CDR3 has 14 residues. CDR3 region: CASSLGQPGNTIYF. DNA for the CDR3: TGTGCCAGCAGTTTAGGACAGCCTGGAAACACCATATATTTT. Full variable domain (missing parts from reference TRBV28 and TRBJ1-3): DVKVTQSSRYLVKRTGEKVFLECVQDMDHENMFWYRQDPGLGLRLIYFSYDVKMKEKGDIPEGYSVSREKKERFSLILESASTNQTSMYLCASSLGQPGNTIYFGEGSWLTVV.

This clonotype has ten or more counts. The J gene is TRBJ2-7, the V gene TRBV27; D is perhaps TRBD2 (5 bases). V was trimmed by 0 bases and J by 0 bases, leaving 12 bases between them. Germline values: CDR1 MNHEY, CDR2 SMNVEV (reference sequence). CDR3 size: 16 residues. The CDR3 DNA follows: TGTGCCAGCAGTTTATCGGCGGGCAGGAGCTCCTACGAGCAGTACTTC. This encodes CASSLSAGRSSYEQYF.

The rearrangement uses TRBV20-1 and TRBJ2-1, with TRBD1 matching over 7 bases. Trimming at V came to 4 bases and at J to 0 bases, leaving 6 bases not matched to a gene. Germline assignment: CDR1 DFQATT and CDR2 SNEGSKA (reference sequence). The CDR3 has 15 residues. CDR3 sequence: CSATPGTVSYNEQFF. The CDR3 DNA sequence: TGCAGTGCTACACCCGGGACAGTCTCCTACAATGAGCAGTTCTTC.

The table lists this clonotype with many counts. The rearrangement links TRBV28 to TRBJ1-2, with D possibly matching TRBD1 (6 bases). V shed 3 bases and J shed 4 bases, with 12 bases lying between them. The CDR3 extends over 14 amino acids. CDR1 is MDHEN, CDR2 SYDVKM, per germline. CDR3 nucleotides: TGTGCCAGCAGTTTGCGACAGGATCCCTATGGCTACACCTTC. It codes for CASSLRQDPYGYTF.

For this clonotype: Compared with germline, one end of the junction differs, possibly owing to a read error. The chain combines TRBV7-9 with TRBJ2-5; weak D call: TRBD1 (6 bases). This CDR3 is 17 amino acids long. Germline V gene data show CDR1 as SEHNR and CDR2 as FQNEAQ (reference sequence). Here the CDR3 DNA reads TGTGCCAGCAGCTCTGGACAGAATGGGTTGCGGCAAGGGACCCAGTACTTC. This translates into CASSSGQNGLRQGTQYF.

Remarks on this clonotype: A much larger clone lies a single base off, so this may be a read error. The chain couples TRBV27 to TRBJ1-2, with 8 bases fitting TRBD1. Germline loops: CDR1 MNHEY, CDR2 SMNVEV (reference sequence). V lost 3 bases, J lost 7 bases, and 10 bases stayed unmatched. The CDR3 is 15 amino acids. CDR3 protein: CASSFTGQGIFGYTF. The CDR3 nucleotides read TGTGCCAGCAGTTTCACCGGACAGGGTATCTTTGGCTACACCTTC.